Below are 28 T cell receptor beta chains sequenced from a single sample in a study of shared clonotypes between healthy human individuals. Here immunoSEQ multiplex PCR was the method, and the copy in TCRdb shows in-frame clones only, minus some. The table lists about 2.4 million clones, approximately 93% of them singletons. The sample comprised naive CD4+ T cells from PBMCs. Indicated subset: CD45RA+ positively selected. These receptor sequences come from a man between 18 and 29 years old in good health. Some clones in this sample may be carry-over from other donors' samples.

In this sample, this clone turned up once. This specimen includes other DNA sequences encoding the same CDR3. This rearrangement joins TRBV18 to TRBJ2-5, with D uncertain. Trimming removed 2 bases at V and 2 bases at J, with 6 bases between. The germline V gene has CDR1 KGHSH and CDR2 LQKENI. The CDR3 is 13 residues long. The CDR3 nucleotides are TGTGCCAGCTCACCAACGGGTCAAGAGACCCAGTACTTC. It yields the protein CASSPTGQETQYF.

The chain links TRBV4-1 to TRBJ2-7; no reliable D call. With 3 bases removed from V and 7 bases from J, the gap between germline ends came to 13 bases. Per germline, CDR1 MGHRA and CDR2 YSYEKL. This CDR3 region has 13 residues. The CDR3 sequence is CASSQGLIGEQYF. DNA for the CDR3: TGCGCCAGCAGCCAGGGTCTAATAGGAGAGCAGTACTTC.

The genes are TRBV14 and TRBJ2-2, with a weak D call TRBD2 (5 bases). Deletions cut 1 base from V and 5 bases from J, with 20 bases between. The CDR3 is made up of 18 amino acids. Germline-derived CDR1 and CDR2 are SGHDN and FVKESK. This CDR3 is CASSQALLSVGGTGELFF. The CDR3, as DNA: TGTGCCAGCAGCCAAGCCCTACTGAGTGTGGGCGGGACCGGGGAGCTGTTTTTT.

The chain joins TRBV13 to TRBJ2-3; the D is unclear. CDR3 length: 13 amino acids. The germline V gene has CDR1 PRHDT and CDR2 FYEKMQ (reference sequence). The V gene lost 3 bases and the J gene lost 5 bases, with 9 bases spanning the gap. CDR3 bases: TGTGCCAGCAGCTTGGGATTGGGAGATACGCAGTATTTT. It translates to CASSLGLGDTQYF.

J is TRBJ2-2 and V is TRBV10-3; no clear D gene. This CDR3 is built from 13 residues. Trimming cost V 3 bases and J 4 bases, with 6 bases left between them. Germline CDR1 ENHRY, CDR2 SYGVKD. CDR3 nucleotides: TGTGCCATCAGTGAACAGAGCACCGGGGAGCTGTTTTTT. Its protein product is CAISEQSTGELFF.

The V and J genes are TRBV5-5 and TRBJ2-2; D not resolved. The length of the CDR3 is 14 residues. Germline-derived CDR1 and CDR2 are SGHKS and YYEKEE (reference sequence). Trimming shortened V by 1 base and J by 8 bases, and 12 bases separated the two germline ends. As DNA, the CDR3 is TGTGCCAGCAGCTTGCGCGCACCTAGGGGGGAGCTGTTTTTT. The encoded protein is CASSLRAPRGELFF.

This clone was recorded a few times. The J gene is TRBJ2-2, the V gene TRBV30; 7 bases align to TRBD1. This CDR3 contains 14 residues. Germline values: CDR1 GTSNPN, CDR2 SVGIG (reference sequence). V shed 1 base, J shed 5 bases, and the junction held 4 bases outside the gene matches. This CDR3 is CAWSGQGRTGELFF. The CDR3 DNA is TGTGCCTGGAGTGGACAGGGAAGAACCGGGGAGCTGTTTTTT.

The chain carries TRBV27 and TRBJ2-7; D perhaps matches TRBD2 (6 bases). The V gene lost 6 bases and the J gene lost 2 bases, with 17 bases spanning the gap. The length of the CDR3 is 15 residues. Germline loops: CDR1 MNHEY, CDR2 SMNVEV (reference sequence). The CDR3 spells CASSRPGLTPYEQYF. The CDR3 region has the DNA TGTGCCAGCAGCCGACCGGGACTCACCCCCTACGAGCAGTACTTC.

This clone was seen only a few times. CDR3 amino acids: CASSLRQGGGGGYTF. The CDR3, as DNA: TGTGCCAGCAGCTTGAGGCAGGGAGGTGGTGGTGGCTACACCTTC. The chain joins TRBV5-4 to TRBJ1-2; the D gene is possibly TRBD1 (5 bases). With 1 base removed from V and 7 bases from J, the gap between germline ends came to 17 bases. The CDR3 is made up of 15 amino acids. Germline V gives CDR1 SGHNT, CDR2 YYREEE (reference sequence). The complete variable domain, with remaining parts taken from reference TRBV5-4 and TRBJ1-2, reads ETGVTQSPTHLIKTRGQQVTLRCSSQSGHNTVSWYQQALGQGPQFIFQYYREEENGRGNFPPRFSGLQFPNYSSELNVNALELDDSALYLCASSLRQGGGGGYTFGSGTRLTVV.

This rearrangement joins TRBV7-9 to TRBJ1-1; 10 bases fit TRBD1. The CDR3 loop spans 15 amino acids. The V segment lost 5 bases and the J segment 6 bases; nucleotides outside the gene matches: 9. CDR1 and CDR2 from the germline V gene are SEHNR and FQNEAQ (reference sequence). CDR3 sequence (DNA): TGTGCCAGCAGCCCCGACAGGGGGCGGATCGCTGAAGCTTTCTTT. It is translated as CASSPDRGRIAEAFF.

The chain uses TRBV30 and TRBJ2-5; D remains ambiguous. The CDR3 sequence is 11 residues long. The germline V gene has CDR1 GTSNPN and CDR2 SVGIG (reference sequence). Trimming stripped 4 bases from V and 6 bases from J, with 9 bases between. CDR3: CAWMTVKTQYF. DNA of the CDR3: TGTGCCTGGATGACGGTAAAGACCCAGTACTTC. The whole variable domain, filled in from reference TRBV30 and TRBJ2-5, reads SQTIHQWPATLVQPVGSPLSLECTVEGTSNPNLYWYRQAAGRGLQLLFYSVGIGQISSEVPQNLSASRPQDRQFILSSKKLLLSDSGFYLCAWMTVKTQYFGPGTRLLVL.

The chain has TRBV6-5 and TRBJ2-5; D gene uncertain. Looked up from germline, CDR1 is MNHEY and CDR2 is SVGAGI. V gave up 7 bases and J gave up 7 bases, with 19 bases separating them. The CDR3 covers 14 residues. For the CDR3, the DNA is TGTGCCAGCACCCCCAAGTTGCAGAGCGCGACCCAGTACTTC. Translating gives CASTPKLQSATQYF.

The chain recombines TRBV28 with TRBJ2-5, with 7 bases fitting TRBD2. The CDR3 length is 14 residues. V lost 3 bases to trimming and J lost 4 bases; unmatched junction nucleotides: 5. Germline V lookup: CDR1 MDHEN, CDR2 SYDVKM. The CDR3 loop reads CASSFSGLGETQYF. For the CDR3, the DNA is TGTGCCAGCAGTTTTAGCGGGTTAGGAGAGACCCAGTACTTC.

The chain has TRBV19 and TRBJ2-6, with no clear D. The CDR3 spans 14 residues. Germline V gene data show CDR1 as LNHDA and CDR2 as SQIVND (reference sequence). V shed 3 bases and J shed 5 bases, with 8 bases lying between them. CDR3 in DNA: TGTGCCAGTAGTATTGGTCAGTGGGCCAACGTCCTGACTTTC. Amino acid sequence: CASSIGQWANVLTF. Filled out from reference TRBV19 and TRBJ2-6, the complete variable domain reads DGGITQSPKYLFRKEGQNVTLSCEQNLNHDAMYWYRQDPGQGLRLIYYSQIVNDFQKGDIAEGYSVSREKKESFPLTVTSAQKNPTAFYLCASSIGQWANVLTFGAGSRLTVL.

The CDR3 DNA sequence: TGTGCCAGCAGTTATCGGGAACAGGGGCTCTATGGCTACACCTTC. This encodes CASSYREQGLYGYTF. J is TRBJ1-2 and V is TRBV6-5, with 7 nucleotides matching TRBD1. The CDR3 extends over 15 amino acids. The J segment lost 4 bases and the V segment lost 3 bases, leaving 8 bases of the junction unmatched. CDR1 is MNHEY and CDR2 is SVGAGI in the germline V gene.

This chain joins TRBV21-1 and TRBJ1-1; the table gives TRBD1 as D, unverified against the DNA. TRBV21-1 constitutes a pseudogene. This CDR3 comprises 13 residues. CDR3 nucleotide sequence: TGTGCCAGCAGCCAGGAAGGGGGCACTGAAGCTTTCTTT. Encoded protein: CASSQEGGTEAFF.

V and J are TRBV7-2 and TRBJ1-2, with D unclear. Deletions cut 2 bases from V and 4 bases from J, with 8 bases between. Germline CDR1 is SGHTA and CDR2 is FQGNSA. This CDR3 is 13 amino acids long. The DNA for the CDR3 is TGTGCCAGCAGCTTAATCGCAGCCTATGGCTACACCTTC. It encodes CASSLIAAYGYTF. Drawing the rest from reference TRBV7-2 and TRBJ1-2, the complete variable domain is GAGVSQSPSNKVTEKGKDVELRCDPISGHTALYWYRQSLGQGLEFLIYFQGNSAPDKSGLPSDRFSAERTGGSVSTLTIQRTQQEDSAVYLCASSLIAAYGYTFGSGTRLTVV.

The rearrangement uses TRBV19 and TRBJ2-1, with TRBD2 identical over 11 bases. The ends lost 3 bases at V and 5 bases at J; junction bases unmatched: 3. Per the germline V gene, CDR1 is LNHDA and CDR2 is SQIVND (reference sequence). The CDR3 extends over 15 amino acids. CDR3 nucleotide sequence: TGTGCCAGTAGTATTAGCGGGAGGGCTAACAATGAGCAGTTCTTC. Translating it yields CASSISGRANNEQFF.

The rearrangement uses TRBV19 and TRBJ2-3; 8 bases line up with TRBD1. The CDR3 is made up of 13 amino acids. With 7 bases clipped from V and 3 bases from J, the junction kept 3 bases outside the gene matches. Per germline, CDR1 LNHDA and CDR2 SQIVND (reference sequence). In DNA form, the CDR3 reads TGTGCCAGTAAGGACAGGGATACAGATACGCAGTATTTT. As protein: CASKDRDTDTQYF.

The V call is TRBV20-1, the J call TRBJ2-1; 7 nucleotides line up with TRBD2. V shed 7 bases, J shed 10 bases, and the junction held 4 bases outside the gene matches. Germline V gives CDR1 DFQATT, CDR2 SNEGSKA (reference sequence). There are 10 residues in the CDR3. The CDR3 coding sequence is TGCAGTGGCGGGGGAGGCGAGCAGTTCTTC. As protein: CSGGGGEQFF.

This sequence joins TRBV5-4 and TRBJ1-1; D perhaps matches TRBD1 (5 bases). Germline CDR1 SGHNT, CDR2 YYREEE (reference sequence). The CDR3 is made up of 12 amino acids. Between the trimmed V and J ends, which lost 4 bases and 3 bases, there was a span of 7 bases. The CDR3 region has the DNA TGTGCCAGCAGCGGACACCACACTGAAGCTTTCTTT. Protein sequence: CASSGHHTEAFF. Based on the CDR3 plus reference TRBV5-4 and TRBJ1-1, the full variable domain is ETGVTQSPTHLIKTRGQQVTLRCSSQSGHNTVSWYQQALGQGPQFIFQYYREEENGRGNFPPRFSGLQFPNYSSELNVNALELDDSALYLCASSGHHTEAFFGQGTRLTVV.

The V call is TRBV11-2, the J call TRBJ1-1, with TRBD1 matching over 8 bases. This CDR3 has 15 residues. The V gene end was trimmed by 6 bases and the J gene end by 1 base; junction bases not matched to a gene: 7. The germline V gene encodes CDR1 SGHAT and CDR2 FQNNGV. The CDR3 coding sequence is TGTGCCAGCAGAGAAAGACAGGGGCCGAACACTGAAGCTTTCTTT. This gives the protein CASRERQGPNTEAFF.

This chain uses TRBV28 with TRBJ1-3; TRBD1 matches at 7 bases. Germline trimming cut 0 bases from V and 4 bases from J; bases unmatched to any gene: 9. The CDR3 consists of 17 residues. Germline V lookup: CDR1 MDHEN, CDR2 SYDVKM. CDR3 in amino acids: CASSLWGQGEKGNTIYF. The CDR3 DNA is TGTGCCAGCAGTTTATGGGGTCAGGGGGAAAAGGGAAACACCATATATTTT. Using reference TRBV28 and TRBJ1-3 for the parts outside the CDR3, the full variable domain is DVKVTQSSRYLVKRTGEKVFLECVQDMDHENMFWYRQDPGLGLRLIYFSYDVKMKEKGDIPEGYSVSREKKERFSLILESASTNQTSMYLCASSLWGQGEKGNTIYFGEGSWLTVV.

The chain links TRBV4-2 to TRBJ2-7; 9 bases match TRBD2. This CDR3 spans 15 amino acids. Unmatched junction bases numbered 8, after V lost 3 bases and J lost 5 bases. CDR1 LGHNA and CDR2 YNFKEQ come from the germline V gene. The DNA of the CDR3 is TGTGCCAGCAGCCAGAGTAGCGGGAGCCACAACGAGCAGTACTTC. Translation: CASSQSSGSHNEQYF.

V gene TRBV6-1 combines with J gene TRBJ1-4; D remains unclear. Germline V gene lookup returns CDR1 MNHNS and CDR2 SASEGT. The CDR3 runs 14 residues. The V end lost 1 base, the J end lost 10 bases, and 13 bases lay between the germline ends. The CDR3, as DNA: TGTGCCAGCAGTGAAGAGCGGGGTTGGGGAAAACTGTTTTTT. It yields the protein CASSEERGWGKLFF.

This clone was detected once. The chain carries TRBV6-1 and TRBJ2-5; 7 nucleotides match TRBD2. V lost 8 bases, J lost 5 bases, and 11 bases stayed unmatched. The CDR3 has 14 residues. Germline V gene lookup returns CDR1 MNHNS and CDR2 SASEGT. The CDR3 coding sequence is TGTGCCAGCCCATGGGGGGGGTTGTTGGAGACCCAGTACTTC. It codes for CASPWGGLLETQYF.

The rearrangement joins TRBV7-3 to TRBJ2-2; TRBD2 might be the D (5 bases). Trimming took off 4 bases at V and 7 bases at J, with 13 bases between the two ends. The CDR3 runs 14 residues. Germline V gene data show CDR1 as SGHTA and CDR2 as FQGTGA. CDR3 sequence reads: CASSSGLTGGELFF. The CDR3 DNA sequence: TGTGCCAGCAGCTCCGGACTTACGGGCGGGGAGCTGTTTTTT.

The CDR3 is CASTDGAGLQETQYF. In nucleotides, the CDR3 is TGTGCCAGCACCGACGGGGCAGGACTTCAAGAGACCCAGTACTTC. The rearrangement uses TRBV6-1 and TRBJ2-5; D is possibly TRBD1 or TRBD2 (5 bases each). The CDR3 contains 15 residues. Germline values: CDR1 MNHNS, CDR2 SASEGT. Trimming took off 7 bases at V and 2 bases at J, with 17 bases between the two ends.